This is a list of T cell receptor beta chains from one sample in a study of T cell repertoires in cytomegalovirus infection. MiXCR, run by TCRdb on the reads, gives a single entry per CDR3 protein. The sample holds about 130,000 distinct CDR3 sequences; roughly a third are singletons and the top ten take roughly 50%. For these receptors, no antigen is known. This sample comprised CD8+ T cells from cultured PBMCs, obtained from culture after CMV antigen stimulation. These receptor sequences come from a human donor in good health (CMV status not recorded). Some clones in this sample may be carry-over from other donors' samples. The CDR3 runs from the conserved cysteine through the conserved F or W. The D gene is left open where the match is weak. Some rows mark clone size as missing; the rest say once, few, many or name a class of expanded clone.

TRBV28	many	TRBJ2-6	-	TGTGCCAGCAGTCTCGGCTTCTCTGGGGCCAACGTCCTGACTTTC	CASSLGFSGANVLTF
TRBV7-2	-	TRBJ1-1	-	TGTGCCAGCAGCTTTGATCCTGCGCTAAACACTGAAGCTTTCTTT	CASSFDPALNTEAFF
TRBV18	-	TRBJ2-1	TRBD1	TGTGCCAGCTCACCACCAGAAGGACAGGCCTACAATGAGCAGTTCTTC	CASSPPEGQAYNEQFF
TRBV7-8	many	TRBJ1-1	-	TGTGCCAGCAGTTTGGACTCGAACACTGAAGCTTTCTTT	CASSLDSNTEAFF
TRBV12-3/TRBV12-4	-	TRBJ2-3	-	TGTGCCAGCAGTTTAGCAGGGTTCGATACGCAGTATTTT	CASSLAGFDTQYF
TRBV9	few	TRBJ2-3	TRBD2	TGTGCCAGCAGCGTCTACGGACTAGCGGGGGAAGATACGCAGTATTTT	CASSVYGLAGEDTQYF
TRBV4-1	few	TRBJ2-1	-	TGCGCCAGCAGCCCCTGGGCGGCTACCTACAATGAGCAGTTCTTC	CASSPWAATYNEQFF
TRBV2	-	TRBJ1-1	TRBD1	TGTGCCAGCAGTGAACACAGGACAGGTTGGGACGTGGGAGCTTTCTTT	CASSEHRTGWDVGAFF
TRBV6-2/TRBV6-3	-	TRBJ1-5	-	TGTGCCACCGGACGGAATCCTGATAGCAATCAGCCCCAGCATTTT	CATGRNPDSNQPQHF
TRBV4-3	few	TRBJ1-1	-	TGCGCCAGCAGACAAAATGCAGATTCGTGGAACACTGAAGCTTTCTTT	CASRQNADSWNTEAFF
TRBV7-2	few	TRBJ2-5	-	TGTGCCAGCAGCGTAAGAGGCTTGATACAAGAGACCCAGTACTTC	CASSVRGLIQETQYF
TRBV27	-	TRBJ2-1	-	TGTGCCAGCAGTTTAGGCAGCTACAATGAGCAGTTCTTC	CASSLGSYNEQFF
TRBV5-1	-	TRBJ1-1	TRBD1	TGCGCCAGCAGCTTTGACAGGGCGAACACTGAAGCTTTCTTT	CASSFDRANTEAFF
TRBV6-6	-	TRBJ1-5	TRBD1	TGTGCCAGCAGTTCTTCCGGGACAGGGGTGCATTTT	CASSSSGTGVHF
TRBV12-3/TRBV12-4	-	TRBJ1-1	TRBD1	TGTGCCAGCAGTTTCAGGACAGGGGAGGAAGCTTTCTTT	CASSFRTGEEAFF
TRBV12-3/TRBV12-4	-	TRBJ1-2	TRBD1	TGTGCCAGCAGGGGGGACAGGGGGATTTCTGGCTACACCTTC	CASRGDRGISGYTF